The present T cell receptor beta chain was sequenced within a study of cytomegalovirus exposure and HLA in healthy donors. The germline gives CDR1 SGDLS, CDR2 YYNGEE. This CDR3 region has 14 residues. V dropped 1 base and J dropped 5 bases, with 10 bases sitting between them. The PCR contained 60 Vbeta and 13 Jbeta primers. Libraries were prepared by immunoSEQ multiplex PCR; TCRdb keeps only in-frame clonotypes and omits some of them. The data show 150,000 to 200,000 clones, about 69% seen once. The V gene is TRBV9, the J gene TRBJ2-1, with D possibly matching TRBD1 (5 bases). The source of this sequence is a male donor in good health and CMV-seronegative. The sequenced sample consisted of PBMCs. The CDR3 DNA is TGTGCCAGCAGCGTATCCCAAGGGGACAATGAGCAGTTCTTC. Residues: CASSVSQGDNEQFF.